Given below is one TCR beta chain in context. This sample is part of a study of blood T cell repertoires in COVID-19. Across the whole study: Some COVID-19 samples were acute and others convalescent; all came from the United States, Italy and Spain.

Per the original data handling: Amplified reference gene primers provided the basis for estimating nucleated cell counts. Profiled with immunoSEQ multiplex PCR; TCRdb holds only in-frame clones, not every one. For V, J and clone size, that table is used; D and trimming come from the DNA. This table has about 480,000 clones, approximately 90% appearing once. Germline assignment: CDR1 WNHNN and CDR2 SYGVQD (reference sequence). The CDR3 loop spans 13 amino acids. After removal of 4 bases from V and 4 bases from J, the junction contained 4 bases not matched to a gene. This sequence joins TRBV10-1 and TRBJ2-7; 7 nucleotides match TRBD1. The TCR was taken from a woman in her 50s with COVID-19, enrolled during active disease. The sample consisted of peripheral blood. CDR3 sequence: CASSGQGRYEQYF. The CDR3 region has the DNA TGCGCCAGCAGTGGACAGGGCCGATACGAGCAGTACTTC.